The clone carrying this TCR beta chain has a handful of counts. The CDR3 contains 14 residues. CDR1 is LGHDT, CDR2 YNNKEL, per germline (reference sequence). Between the trimmed V and J ends, which lost 3 bases and 4 bases, there was a span of 10 bases. Generated by immunoSEQ multiplex PCR, the TCRdb table keeps only in-frame clones and is missing some. The repertoire includes about 260,000 clones, around nine tenths of them detected once, and approximately 5.1% sits in the top ten. The data were taken from a study of blood T cell repertoires in COVID-19. Study as a whole: Nucleic acid was either cDNA or gDNA, and it came from T cells, B-cell-depleted T cells, or PBMCs.

This receptor was identified in a woman aged 55-69 years with COVID-19, enrolled during active disease. The rearrangement uses TRBV3-1 (or the pseudogene TRBV3-2) and TRBJ1-5; D is undetermined. What was sequenced was peripheral blood. This CDR3 is CASSHAVANQPQHF. In DNA form, the CDR3 reads TGTGCCAGCAGCCACGCCGTTGCGAATCAGCCCCAGCATTTT.